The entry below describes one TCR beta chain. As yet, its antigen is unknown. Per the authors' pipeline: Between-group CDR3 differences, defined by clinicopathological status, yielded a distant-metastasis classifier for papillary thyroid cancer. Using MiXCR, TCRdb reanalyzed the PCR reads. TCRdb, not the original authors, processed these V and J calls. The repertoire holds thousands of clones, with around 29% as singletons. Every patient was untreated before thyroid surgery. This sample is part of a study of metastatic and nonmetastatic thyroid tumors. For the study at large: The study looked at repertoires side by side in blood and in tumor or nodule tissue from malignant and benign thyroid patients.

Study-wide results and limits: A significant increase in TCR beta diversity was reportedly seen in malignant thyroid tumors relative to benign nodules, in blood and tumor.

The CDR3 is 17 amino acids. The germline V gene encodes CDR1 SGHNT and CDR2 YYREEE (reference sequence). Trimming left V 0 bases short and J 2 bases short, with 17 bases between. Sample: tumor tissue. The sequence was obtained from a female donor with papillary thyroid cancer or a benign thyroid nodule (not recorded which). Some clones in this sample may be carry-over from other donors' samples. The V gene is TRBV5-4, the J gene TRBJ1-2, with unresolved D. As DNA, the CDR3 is TGTGCCAGCAGCTTGGGGCCCCAAACGAACCGGAACTATGGCTACACCTTC. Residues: CASSLGPQTNRNYGYTF.